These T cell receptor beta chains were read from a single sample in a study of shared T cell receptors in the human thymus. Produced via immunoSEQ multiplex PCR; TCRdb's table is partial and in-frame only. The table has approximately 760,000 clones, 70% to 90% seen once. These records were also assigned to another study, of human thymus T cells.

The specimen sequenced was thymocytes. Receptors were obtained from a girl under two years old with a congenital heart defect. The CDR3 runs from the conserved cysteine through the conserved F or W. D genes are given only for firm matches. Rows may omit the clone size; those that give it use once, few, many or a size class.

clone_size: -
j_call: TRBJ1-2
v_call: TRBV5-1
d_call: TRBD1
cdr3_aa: CASGGTGPVTWGYTF
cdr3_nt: TGCGCTAGCGGTGGGACAGGGCCGGTTACCTGGGGCTACACCTTC

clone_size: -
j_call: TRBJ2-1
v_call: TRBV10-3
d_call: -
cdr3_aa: CAISPIAVLVYNEQFF
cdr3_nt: TGTGCCATCAGCCCAATAGCGGTTCTTGTCTACAATGAGCAGTTCTTC

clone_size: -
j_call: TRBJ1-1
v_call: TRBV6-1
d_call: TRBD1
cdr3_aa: CASSAKGRTGGANTEAFF
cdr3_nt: TGTGCCAGCAGTGCTAAGGGTCGGACAGGGGGCGCAAACACTGAAGCTTTCTTT

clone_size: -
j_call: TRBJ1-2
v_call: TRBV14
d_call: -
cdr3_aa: CASSQAAEGSVHGYTF
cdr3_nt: TGTGCCAGCAGCCAAGCGGCGGAGGGGTCGGTCCATGGCTACACCTTC

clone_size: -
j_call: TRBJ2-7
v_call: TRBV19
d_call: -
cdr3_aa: CASSGRVTGEQYF
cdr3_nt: TGTGCCAGTAGTGGCAGGGTAACGGGTGAGCAGTACTTC

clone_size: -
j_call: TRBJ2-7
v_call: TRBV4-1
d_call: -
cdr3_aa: CASSQVLCGTENSYEQYF
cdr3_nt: TGCGCCAGCAGCCAAGTACTTTGCGGGACAGAGAACTCCTACGAGCAGTACTTC

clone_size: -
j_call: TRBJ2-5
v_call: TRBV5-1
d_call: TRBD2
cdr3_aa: CASSPTSGYQETQYF
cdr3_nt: TGCGCCAGCAGCCCGACTAGCGGGTACCAAGAGACCCAGTACTTC

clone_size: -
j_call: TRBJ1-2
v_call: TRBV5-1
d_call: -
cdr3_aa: CASGTTPNYGYTF
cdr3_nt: TGCGCCAGCGGTACAACACCGAACTATGGCTACACCTTC

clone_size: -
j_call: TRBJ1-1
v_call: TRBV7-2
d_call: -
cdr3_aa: CASSLDRWTEAFF
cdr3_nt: TGTGCCAGCAGCTTAGACAGGTGGACTGAAGCTTTCTTT

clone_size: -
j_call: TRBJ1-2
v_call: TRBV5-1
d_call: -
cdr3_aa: CASSLATGFNVREANYGYTF
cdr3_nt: TGCGCCAGCAGCTTGGCGACGGGGTTCAACGTCCGTGAGGCTAACTATGGCTACACCTTC

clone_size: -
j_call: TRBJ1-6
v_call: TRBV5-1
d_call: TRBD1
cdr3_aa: CASSFTTGRSKSPLHF
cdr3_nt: TGCGCCAGCAGCTTCACGACAGGGAGGAGTAAATCCCCCCTCCACTTT

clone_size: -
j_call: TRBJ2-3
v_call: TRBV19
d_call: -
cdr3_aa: CASSSPGTSTDTQYF
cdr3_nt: TGTGCCAGTAGTAGCCCAGGCACGAGCACAGATACGCAGTATTTT

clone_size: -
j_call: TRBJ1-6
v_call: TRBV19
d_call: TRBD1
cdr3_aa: CASSRGGQGAQNNSPLHF
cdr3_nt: TGTGCCAGTAGTCGGGGGGGACAGGGGGCGCAAAATAATTCACCCCTCCACTTT

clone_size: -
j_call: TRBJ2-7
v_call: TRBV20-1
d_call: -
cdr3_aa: CSALQGEQYF
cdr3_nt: TGCAGTGCCCTCCAGGGCGAGCAGTACTTC

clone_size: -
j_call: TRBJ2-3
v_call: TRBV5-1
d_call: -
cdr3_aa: CASSLALSTDTQYF
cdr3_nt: TGCGCCAGCAGCTTGGCTCTTAGCACAGATACGCAGTATTTT

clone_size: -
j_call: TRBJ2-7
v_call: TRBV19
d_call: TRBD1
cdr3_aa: CATLDRDSYEQYF
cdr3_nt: TGTGCCACCCTTGACAGGGACTCCTACGAGCAGTACTTC

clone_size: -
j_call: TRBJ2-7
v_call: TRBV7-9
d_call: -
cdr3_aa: CASSHWGDGTYEQYF
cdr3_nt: TGTGCCAGCAGCCATTGGGGGGACGGGACCTACGAGCAGTACTTC

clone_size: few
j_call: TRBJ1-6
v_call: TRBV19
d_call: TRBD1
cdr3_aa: CASTPDRRSYNSPLHF
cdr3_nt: TGTGCCAGTACCCCGGACAGGAGGTCCTATAATTCACCCCTCCACTTT

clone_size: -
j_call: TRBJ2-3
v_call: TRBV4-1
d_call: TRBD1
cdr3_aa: CASSQGYQGVVGDTQYF
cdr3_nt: TGCGCCAGCAGCCAAGGGTACCAGGGGGTTGTAGGAGATACGCAGTATTTT

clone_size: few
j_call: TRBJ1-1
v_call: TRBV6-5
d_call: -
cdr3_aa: CASSGIPQTEAFF
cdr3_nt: TGTGCCAGCAGCGGGATCCCCCAAACTGAAGCTTTCTTT

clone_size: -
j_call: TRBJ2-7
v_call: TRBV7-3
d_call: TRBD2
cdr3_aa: CASSLGAGGYEQYF
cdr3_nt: TGTGCCAGCAGCTTAGGAGCGGGGGGCTACGAGCAGTACTTC

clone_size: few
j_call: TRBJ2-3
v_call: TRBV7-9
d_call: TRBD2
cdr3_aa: CASSLETGTSRTNTDTQYF
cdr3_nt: TGTGCCAGCAGCCTAGAAACCGGGACTAGCCGAACTAACACAGATACGCAGTATTTT

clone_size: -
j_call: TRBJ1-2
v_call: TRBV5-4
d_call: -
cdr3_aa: CASSLAEIYGYTF
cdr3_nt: TGTGCCAGCAGCTTGGCCGAGATCTATGGCTACACCTTC

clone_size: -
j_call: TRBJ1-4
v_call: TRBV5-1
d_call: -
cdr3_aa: CASSPREGFNEKLFF
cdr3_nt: TGCGCCAGCAGCCCAAGGGAGGGCTTTAATGAAAAACTGTTTTTT

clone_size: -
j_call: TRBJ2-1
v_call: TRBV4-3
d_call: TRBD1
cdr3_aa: CASSPKELRDRSPYNEQFF
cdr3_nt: TGCGCCAGCAGCCCAAAAGAGTTGCGGGACAGGAGCCCTTACAATGAGCAGTTCTTC

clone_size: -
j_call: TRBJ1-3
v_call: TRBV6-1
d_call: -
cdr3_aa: CASSDIPGVGNTIYF
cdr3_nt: TGTGCCAGCAGTGATATCCCAGGGGTCGGAAACACCATATATTTT